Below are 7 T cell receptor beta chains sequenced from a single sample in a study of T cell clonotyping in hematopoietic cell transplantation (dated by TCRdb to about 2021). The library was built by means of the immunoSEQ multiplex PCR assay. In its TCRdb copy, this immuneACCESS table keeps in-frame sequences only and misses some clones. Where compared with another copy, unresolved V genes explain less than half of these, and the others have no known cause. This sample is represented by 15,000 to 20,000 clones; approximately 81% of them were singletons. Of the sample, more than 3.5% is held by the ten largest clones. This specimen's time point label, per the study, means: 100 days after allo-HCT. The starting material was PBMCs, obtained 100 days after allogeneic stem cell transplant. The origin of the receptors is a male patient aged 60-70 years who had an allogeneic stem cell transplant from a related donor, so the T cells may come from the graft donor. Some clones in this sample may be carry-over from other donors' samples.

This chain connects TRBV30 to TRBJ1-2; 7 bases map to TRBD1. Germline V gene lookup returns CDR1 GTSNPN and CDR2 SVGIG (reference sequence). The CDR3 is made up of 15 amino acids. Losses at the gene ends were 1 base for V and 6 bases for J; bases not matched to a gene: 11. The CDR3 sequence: CAWSGMGQLQNGYTF. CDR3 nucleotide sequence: TGTGCCTGGAGTGGGATGGGACAGCTCCAAAATGGCTACACCTTC. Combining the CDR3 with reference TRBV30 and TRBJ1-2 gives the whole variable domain SQTIHQWPATLVQPVGSPLSLECTVEGTSNPNLYWYRQAAGRGLQLLFYSVGIGQISSEVPQNLSASRPQDRQFILSSKKLLLSDSGFYLCAWSGMGQLQNGYTFGSGTRLTVV.

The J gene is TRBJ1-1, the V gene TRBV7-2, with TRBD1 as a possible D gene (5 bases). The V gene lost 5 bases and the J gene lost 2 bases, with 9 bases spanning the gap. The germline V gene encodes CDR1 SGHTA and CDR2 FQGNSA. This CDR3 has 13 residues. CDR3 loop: CASSTDSNTEAFF. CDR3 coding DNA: TGTGCCAGCAGCACCGACAGCAACACTGAAGCTTTCTTT.

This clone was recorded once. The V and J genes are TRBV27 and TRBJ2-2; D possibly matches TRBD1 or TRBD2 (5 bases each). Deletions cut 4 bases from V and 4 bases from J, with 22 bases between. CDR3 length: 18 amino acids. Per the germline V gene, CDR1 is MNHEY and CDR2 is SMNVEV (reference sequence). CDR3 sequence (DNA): TGTGCCAGCAGTTCCACCGGGCGCCCAGGGACGGTCACCGGGGAGCTGTTTTTT. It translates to CASSSTGRPGTVTGELFF.

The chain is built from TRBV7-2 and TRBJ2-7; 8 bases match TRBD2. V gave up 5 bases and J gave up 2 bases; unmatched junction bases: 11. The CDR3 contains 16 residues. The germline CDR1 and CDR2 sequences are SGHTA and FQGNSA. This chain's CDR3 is CASSHRGGEGAYEQYF. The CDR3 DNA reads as TGTGCCAGCAGCCACCGGGGGGGCGAGGGGGCCTACGAGCAGTACTTC.

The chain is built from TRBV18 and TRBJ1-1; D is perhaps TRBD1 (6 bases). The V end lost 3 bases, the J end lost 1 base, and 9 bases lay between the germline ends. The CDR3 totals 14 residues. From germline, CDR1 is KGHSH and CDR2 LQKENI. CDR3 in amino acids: CASSPSTGNTEAFF. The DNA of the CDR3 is TGTGCCAGCTCACCCTCGACAGGGAACACTGAAGCTTTCTTT.

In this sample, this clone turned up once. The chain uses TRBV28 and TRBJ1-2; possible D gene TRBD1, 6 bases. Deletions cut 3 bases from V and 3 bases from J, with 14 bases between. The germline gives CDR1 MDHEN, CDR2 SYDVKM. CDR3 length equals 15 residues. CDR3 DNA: TGTGCCAGCAGTTTTGCCACCCGGACAGACTATGGCTACACCTTC. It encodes CASSFATRTDYGYTF.

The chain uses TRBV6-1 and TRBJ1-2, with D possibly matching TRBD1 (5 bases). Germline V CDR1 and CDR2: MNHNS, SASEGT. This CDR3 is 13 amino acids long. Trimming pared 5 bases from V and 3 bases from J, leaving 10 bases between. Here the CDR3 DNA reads TGTGCCAGCAGTCCCTTGGGACACTATGGCTACACCTTC. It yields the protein CASSPLGHYGYTF.